One sample yielded the 27 T cell receptor beta chains listed below, sequenced in a study of blood T cells in healthy people across ages. Primed by a sample-barcoded 5' primer and a J-beta primer mix, a second PCR proceeded for about 7 to 12 cycles. From the 5' RACE reads, TCRdb called clonotypes with MiXCR, one entry per CDR3 protein. Altogether some 920,000 distinct CDR3 sequences are present, roughly half being singletons, with the ten largest covering roughly 23%. The source material was blood. The origin of the receptors is a woman between 55 and 75 years old in good health.

The rearrangement uses TRBV4-2 and TRBJ1-2; no firm D call. Trimming shortened V by 2 bases and J by 4 bases, and 11 bases separated the two germline ends. Germline-derived CDR1 and CDR2 are LGHNA and YNFKEQ. This CDR3 has 14 residues. The CDR3 loop is CASSQSTASYGYTF. The CDR3 DNA sequence: TGTGCCAGCAGCCAATCTACAGCGAGCTATGGCTACACCTTC.

Only a few counts were recorded for this clonotype. The chain has TRBV28 and TRBJ2-7; perhaps TRBD1 as D (8 bases). The CDR3 length is 15 residues. CDR1 and CDR2 from the germline V gene are MDHEN and SYDVKM. V was shortened by 7 bases and J by 2 bases, with 18 bases between the two germline ends. DNA of the CDR3: TGTGCCAGCAAAGGGGGGGCAGGGGGCACCTACGAGCAGTACTTC. It translates to CASKGGAGGTYEQYF. Variable domain in full (rest from reference TRBV28 and TRBJ2-7): DVKVTQSSRYLVKRTGEKVFLECVQDMDHENMFWYRQDPGLGLRLIYFSYDVKMKEKGDIPEGYSVSREKKERFSLILESASTNQTSMYLCASKGGAGGTYEQYFGPGTRLTVT.

The chain combines TRBV11-3 with TRBJ1-6; no firm D call. This CDR3 contains 13 residues. Germline V gives CDR1 SGHNT, CDR2 YENEEA. V was cut by 6 bases and J by 7 bases, with 10 bases left in between. CDR3 sequence (DNA): TGTGCCAGCAGTGCCCAGAAGAATTCACCCCTCCACTTT. The encoded protein is CASSAQKNSPLHF.

CDR3 DNA: TGTGCCAGCAGCTTACCCAGGGCTTACCCTTACGAGCAGTACTTC. It yields the protein CASSLPRAYPYEQYF. This chain joins TRBV7-8 and TRBJ2-7; perhaps TRBD1 as D (5 bases). Trimming cost V 2 bases and J 4 bases, with 15 bases left between them. The V gene's germline CDR1 is SGHVS and CDR2 FQNEAQ. The CDR3 consists of 15 residues.

This chain connects TRBV28 to TRBJ2-5; no reliable D call. Germline CDR1 is MDHEN and CDR2 is SYDVKM. The CDR3 contains 12 residues. The V end was cut by 7 bases, the J end by 2 bases, with 8 bases between. The CDR3 DNA reads TGTGCCAGCAATGGGCAACAAGAGACCCAGTACTTC. Its translation: CASNGQQETQYF.

The CDR3 region has the DNA TGCAGTGCTAGTTCGTCACGGGGACTGACCTACGAGCAGTACTTC. Amino acid sequence: CSASSSRGLTYEQYF. The chain has TRBV20-1 and TRBJ2-7; D may be TRBD2 (6 bases). The V gene's germline CDR1 is DFQATT and CDR2 SNEGSKA (reference sequence). Trimming shortened V by 3 bases and J by 2 bases, and 17 bases separated the two germline ends. The CDR3 totals 15 residues.

This clonotype has a handful of counts. This rearrangement joins TRBV5-1 to TRBJ2-5, with D tentatively TRBD2 (6 bases). The CDR3 sequence is 14 residues long. Per the germline V gene, CDR1 is SGHRS and CDR2 is YFSETQ. V was trimmed by 0 bases and J by 4 bases, leaving 10 bases between them. CDR3 nucleotide sequence: TGCGCCAGCAGCTTGGAGACTAGGGGAGAGACCCAGTACTTC. It yields the protein CASSLETRGETQYF.

A single count supports this clonotype. The chain couples TRBV7-2 to TRBJ2-7, with 8 bases identical to TRBD2. The CDR3 is made up of 17 amino acids. The germline V gene encodes CDR1 SGHTA and CDR2 FQGNSA. After removal of 1 base from V and 7 bases from J, the junction contained 15 bases not matched to a gene. DNA for the CDR3: TGTGCCAGCAGCTTAGTCGCCGTTACTAGCGGTCACAATGAGCAGTACTTC. This sequence encodes CASSLVAVTSGHNEQYF.

This clonotype was counted a few times. The chain combines TRBV7-9 with TRBJ2-7; 13 bases agree with TRBD2. This CDR3 is built from 18 residues. Unmatched junction bases numbered 12, after V lost 5 bases and J lost 2 bases. Looked up from germline, CDR1 is SEHNR and CDR2 is FQNEAQ (reference sequence). CDR3 protein: CASSPRTSGSLIPYEQYF. Here the CDR3 DNA reads TGTGCCAGCAGCCCACGGACTAGCGGGAGCCTTATTCCCTACGAGCAGTACTTC.

V is TRBV28 and J is TRBJ2-5; tentatively, D is TRBD1 (6 bases). Germline loops: CDR1 MDHEN, CDR2 SYDVKM. The ends were cut back, 6 bases at V and 4 bases at J, with 15 bases in the middle. The CDR3 spans 14 residues. CDR3 bases: TGTGCCAGCAGGCCTACAGGGTTCGGAGAGACCCAGTACTTC. The encoded protein is CASRPTGFGETQYF.

The CDR3 spells CASRQEMNTEAFF. The CDR3 DNA reads as TGCGCCAGCAGACAGGAGATGAACACTGAAGCTTTCTTT. This chain uses TRBV5-1 with TRBJ1-1; D is possibly TRBD1 (5 bases). CDR3 length equals 13 residues. Deletions cut 5 bases from V and 0 bases from J, with 8 bases between. Germline CDR1 SGHRS, CDR2 YFSETQ. The complete variable domain, with remaining parts taken from reference TRBV5-1 and TRBJ1-1, reads KAGVTQTPRYLIKTRGQQVTLSCSPISGHRSVSWYQQTPGQGLQFLFEYFSETQRNKGNFPGRFSGRQFSNSRSEMNVSTLELGDSALYLCASRQEMNTEAFFGQGTRLTVV.

Here the CDR3 DNA reads TGCAGTGCTCGGCAAACGGGGACCTACGAGCAGTACTTC. This codes for CSARQTGTYEQYF. V and J are TRBV20-1 and TRBJ2-7; possible D gene TRBD2, 5 bases. The length of the CDR3 is 13 residues. V lost 5 bases and J 2 bases, leaving 13 bases between the germline ends. Looked up from germline, CDR1 is DFQATT and CDR2 is SNEGSKA (reference sequence).

J is TRBJ2-1 and V is TRBV7-2; D might be TRBD2 (6 bases). Gene TRBJ2-7 matches the end of the DNA better, so the J call may be wrong. The germline CDR1 and CDR2 sequences are SGHTA and FQGNSA. The CDR3 is made up of 15 amino acids. The CDR3 loop is CASSLGGGSYNEQYF. The CDR3 DNA is TGTGCCAGCAGCTTGGGGGGAGGCTCCTACAATGAGCAGTACTTC.

The chain carries TRBV15 and TRBJ2-7; D might be TRBD1 or TRBD2, each matching 5 bases. The CDR3 consists of 15 residues. Germline CDR1 reads LNHNV; CDR2 reads YYDKDF (reference sequence). V was shortened by 2 bases and J by 3 bases, with 14 bases between the two germline ends. The CDR3 here is CATSRTRGVGYEQYF. CDR3 sequence (DNA): TGTGCCACCAGCAGAACCCGAGGGGTCGGCTACGAGCAGTACTTC.

There are a few counts of this clonotype. The genes are TRBV6-6 and TRBJ1-5; TRBD1 aligns across 8 bases. The germline gives CDR1 MNHNY, CDR2 SVGAGI (reference sequence). Germline trimming cut 7 bases from V and 1 base from J; bases unmatched to any gene: 9. The CDR3 loop spans 16 amino acids. The CDR3 DNA follows: TGTGCCAGCAACAACCCGGGACAGGTGAGCAATCAGCCCCAGCATTTT. Translated: CASNNPGQVSNQPQHF.

The V call is TRBV4-1, the J call TRBJ2-1, with a tentative D call TRBD2 (5 bases). The J call may be wrong; the DNA end is better matched by TRBJ2-7. Germline V CDR1 and CDR2: MGHRA, YSYEKL. This CDR3 comprises 18 residues. This CDR3 is CASSQGAPTGKAYNEQYF. DNA for the CDR3: TGCGCCAGCAGCCAAGGGGCCCCTACGGGAAAGGCCTACAATGAGCAGTACTTC.

This clonotype was counted between two and nine times. This chain links TRBV20-1 with TRBJ2-5; TRBD1 matches 7 bases. Germline loops: CDR1 DFQATT, CDR2 SNEGSKA (reference sequence). J gave up 0 bases and V 0 bases, and 4 bases lay outside the gene matches. CDR3 length: 15 amino acids. The CDR3 DNA reads TGCAGTGCTAGAGATCGGGACAGCCACCAAGAGACCCAGTACTTC. This sequence encodes CSARDRDSHQETQYF.

The rearrangement links TRBV4-1 to TRBJ2-7; 8 bases map to TRBD2. The better agreement between TRBJ2-1 and the DNA end casts doubt on the J call. CDR3 length: 18 amino acids. Germline V lookup: CDR1 MGHRA, CDR2 YSYEKL. CDR3 nucleotides: TGCGCCAGCAGCCAAGTTTCGGGAGGGCAGCTAGGCGTCAATGAGCAGTTCTTC. Translated, it gives CASSQVSGGQLGVNEQFF.

The gene calls are TRBV27 and TRBJ2-7; 9 nucleotides match TRBD2. Germline trimming cut 6 bases from V and 3 bases from J; bases unmatched to any gene: 6. The CDR3 runs to 14 residues. Germline assignment: CDR1 MNHEY and CDR2 SMNVEV (reference sequence). The CDR3: CASRVAGDRYEQYF. Here the CDR3 DNA reads TGTGCCAGCAGAGTAGCGGGAGACCGCTACGAGCAGTACTTC.

This clonotype was recorded once. The chain's CDR3 is CASFSTGQGREQYF. As DNA, the CDR3 is TGTGCCAGCTTCTCCACAGGGCAAGGTCGCGAGCAGTACTTC. This sequence joins TRBV28 and TRBJ2-7; weak D call: TRBD1 (6 bases). The germline V and J ends were trimmed by 8 bases and 6 bases, with 20 bases remaining between them. This CDR3 has 14 amino acids. Germline-derived CDR1 and CDR2 are MDHEN and SYDVKM.

This clonotype was observed a handful of times. The rearrangement uses TRBV14 and TRBJ2-5; TRBD2 is a possible D gene (5 bases). The J call may not be correct, given that the DNA end is closer to TRBJ2-7. Per germline, CDR1 SGHDN and CDR2 FVKESK. This CDR3 is built from 16 residues. The CDR3 bases are TGTGCCAGCAGCCCCTTAATTTTTTCGGAGGCGGACGAGCAGTACTTC. Encoded protein: CASSPLIFSEADEQYF.

CDR3 sequence reads: CASFADRGHYNEQFF. The DNA for the CDR3 is TGTGCCAGCTTTGCGGACAGGGGGCATTACAATGAGCAGTTCTTC. The chain couples TRBV27 to TRBJ2-1; 11 nucleotides align to TRBD1. J gave up 4 bases and V 8 bases, and 7 bases lay outside the gene matches. The CDR3 has 15 residues. Germline V gene sequence: CDR1 MNHEY, CDR2 SMNVEV (reference sequence).

The V call is TRBV5-1, the J call TRBJ2-1; TRBD2 is a possible D gene (6 bases). The CDR3 totals 14 residues. The V gene lost 1 base and the J gene lost 5 bases, with 10 bases spanning the gap. CDR1 is SGHRS, CDR2 YFSETQ, per germline. The CDR3 bases are TGCGCCAGCAGCTTGAGCGGGCCTCACAATGAGCAGTTCTTC. Residues: CASSLSGPHNEQFF.

The chain recombines TRBV10-3 with TRBJ2-1; 13 nucleotides align to TRBD2. V gave up 0 bases and J gave up 1 base; unmatched junction bases: 9. Germline V gene sequence: CDR1 ENHRY, CDR2 SYGVKD. The CDR3 spans 20 residues. In nucleotides, the CDR3 is TGTGCCATCAGTGAGTCGATCCGGACTAGCGGGAGAGGGTCCTACAATGAGCAGTTCTTC. Amino acid sequence: CAISESIRTSGRGSYNEQFF.

The genes are TRBV5-4 and TRBJ2-5; 9 bases line up with TRBD2. The CDR3 consists of 17 residues. J was trimmed by 1 base and V by 3 bases; bases with no gene match: 10. The germline V gene encodes CDR1 SGHNT and CDR2 YYREEE (reference sequence). Here the CDR3 reads CASSWRLAGGPQETQYF. CDR3 nucleotides: TGTGCCAGCAGCTGGAGGCTCGCGGGAGGGCCCCAAGAGACCCAGTACTTC.

This clonotype was counted many times. The chain couples TRBV12-3 or TRBV12-4 to TRBJ1-1, with no clear D. The germline V and J ends were trimmed by 2 bases and 4 bases, with 8 bases remaining between them. The CDR3 consists of 13 residues. CDR3: CASSLQFGTEAFF. CDR3 DNA: TGTGCCAGCAGTTTACAGTTTGGCACTGAAGCTTTCTTT.

This clonotype was recorded a few times. The chain uses TRBV28 and TRBJ2-5; D tentatively fits TRBD1 or TRBD2 (5 bases each). TRBJ2-7 matches the DNA end more closely, so the J call is doubtful. Germline assignment: CDR1 MDHEN and CDR2 SYDVKM. The CDR3 consists of 12 residues. The CDR3 here is CASGGGAYEQYF. The DNA of the CDR3 is TGTGCCAGCGGAGGTGGGGCGTACGAGCAGTACTTC.